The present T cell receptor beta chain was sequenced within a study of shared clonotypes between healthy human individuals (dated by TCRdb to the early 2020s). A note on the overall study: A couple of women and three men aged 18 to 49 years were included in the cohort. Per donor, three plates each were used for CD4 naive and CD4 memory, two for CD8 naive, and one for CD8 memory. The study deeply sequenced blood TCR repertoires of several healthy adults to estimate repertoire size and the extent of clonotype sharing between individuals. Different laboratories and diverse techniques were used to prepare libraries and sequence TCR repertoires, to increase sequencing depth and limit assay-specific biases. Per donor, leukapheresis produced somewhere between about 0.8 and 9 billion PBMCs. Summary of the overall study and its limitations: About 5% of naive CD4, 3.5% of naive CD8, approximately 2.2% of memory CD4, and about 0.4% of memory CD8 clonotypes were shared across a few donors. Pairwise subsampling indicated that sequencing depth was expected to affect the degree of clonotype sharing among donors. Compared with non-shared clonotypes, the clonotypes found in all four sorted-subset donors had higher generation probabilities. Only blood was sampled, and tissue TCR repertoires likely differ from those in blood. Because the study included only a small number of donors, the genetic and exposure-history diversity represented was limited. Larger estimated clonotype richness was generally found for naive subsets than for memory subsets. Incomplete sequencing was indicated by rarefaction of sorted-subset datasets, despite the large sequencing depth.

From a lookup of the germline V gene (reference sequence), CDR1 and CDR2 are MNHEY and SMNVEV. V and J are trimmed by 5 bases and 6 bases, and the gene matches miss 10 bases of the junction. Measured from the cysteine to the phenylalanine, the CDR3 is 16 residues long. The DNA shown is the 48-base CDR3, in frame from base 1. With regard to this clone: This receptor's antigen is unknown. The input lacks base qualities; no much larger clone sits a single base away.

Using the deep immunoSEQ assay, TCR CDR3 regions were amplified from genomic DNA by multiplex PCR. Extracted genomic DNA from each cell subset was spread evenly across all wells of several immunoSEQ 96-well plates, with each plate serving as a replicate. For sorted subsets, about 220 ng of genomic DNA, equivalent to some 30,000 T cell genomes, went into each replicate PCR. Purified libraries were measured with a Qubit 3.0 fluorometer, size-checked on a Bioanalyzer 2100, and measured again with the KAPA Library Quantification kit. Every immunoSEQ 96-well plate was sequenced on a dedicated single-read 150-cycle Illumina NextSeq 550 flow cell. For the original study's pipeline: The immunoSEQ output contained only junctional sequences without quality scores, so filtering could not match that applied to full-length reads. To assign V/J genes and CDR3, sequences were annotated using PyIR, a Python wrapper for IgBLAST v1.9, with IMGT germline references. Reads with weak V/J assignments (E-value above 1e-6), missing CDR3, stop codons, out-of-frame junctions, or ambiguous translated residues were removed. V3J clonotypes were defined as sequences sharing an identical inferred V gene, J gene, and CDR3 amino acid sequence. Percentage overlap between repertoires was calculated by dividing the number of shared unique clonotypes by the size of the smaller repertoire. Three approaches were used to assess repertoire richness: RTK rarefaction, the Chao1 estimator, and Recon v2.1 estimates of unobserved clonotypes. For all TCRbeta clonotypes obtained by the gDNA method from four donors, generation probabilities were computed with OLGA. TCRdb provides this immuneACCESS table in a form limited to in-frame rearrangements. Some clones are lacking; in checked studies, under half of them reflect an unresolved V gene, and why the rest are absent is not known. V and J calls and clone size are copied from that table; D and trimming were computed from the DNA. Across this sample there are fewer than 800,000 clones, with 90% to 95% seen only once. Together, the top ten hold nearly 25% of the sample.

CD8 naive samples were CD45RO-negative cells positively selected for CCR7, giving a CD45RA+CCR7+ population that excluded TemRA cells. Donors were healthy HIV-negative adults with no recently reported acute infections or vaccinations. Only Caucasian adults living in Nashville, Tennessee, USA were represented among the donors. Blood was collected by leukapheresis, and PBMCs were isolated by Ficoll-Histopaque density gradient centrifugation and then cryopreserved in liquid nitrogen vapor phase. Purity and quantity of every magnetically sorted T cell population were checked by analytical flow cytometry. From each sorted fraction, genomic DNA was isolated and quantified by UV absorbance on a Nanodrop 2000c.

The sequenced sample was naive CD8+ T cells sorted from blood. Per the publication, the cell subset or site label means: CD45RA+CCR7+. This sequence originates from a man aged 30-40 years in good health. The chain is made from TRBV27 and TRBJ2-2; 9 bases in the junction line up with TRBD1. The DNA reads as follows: TGTGCCAGCAGTCCCGACGGACAGGGGTGGGCCGGGGAGCTGTTTTTT. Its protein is CASSPDGQGWAGELFF.